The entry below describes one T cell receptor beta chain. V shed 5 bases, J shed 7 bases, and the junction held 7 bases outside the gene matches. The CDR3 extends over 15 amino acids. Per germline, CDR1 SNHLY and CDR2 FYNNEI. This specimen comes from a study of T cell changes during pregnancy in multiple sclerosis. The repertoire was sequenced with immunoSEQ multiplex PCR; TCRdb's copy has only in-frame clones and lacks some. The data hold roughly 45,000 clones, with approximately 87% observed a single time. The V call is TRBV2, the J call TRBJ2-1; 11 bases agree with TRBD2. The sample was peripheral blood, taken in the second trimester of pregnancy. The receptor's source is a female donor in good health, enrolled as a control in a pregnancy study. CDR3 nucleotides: TGTGCCAGCAGTCCAAACGGACTAGCGGGTAATGAGCAGTTCTTC. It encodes CASSPNGLAGNEQFF.